This T cell receptor beta chain appears in the sequencing data of a study (dated by TCRdb to 2022 to 2024). What the study reported, not specific to this receptor: Further investigation, including longitudinal sampling and assessment of a control group, is stated by the authors to be required.

TCR beta chain repertoires were profiled by survey-level sequencing on the immunoSEQ platform. The authors' pipeline ran thus. Repertoire diversity was quantified as the inverse Simpson index, and CDR3 amino acid length spectratypes and V-J pairing frequencies were compared. TCR beta CDR3 sequences were matched against VDJdb to annotate clonotypes specific to SARS-CoV-2, CMV, influenza A and EBV. TCRdb carries this immuneACCESS record with in-frame sequences only. Its versions omit some clonotypes, under half of them owing to an unresolved V gene in the studies checked, with the rest unexplained. The V and J calls and clone size are taken from that table; D and trimming were inferred from the DNA. The sample table contains around 49,000 clones; only one count was recorded for more than 85% of them. The ten most abundant clones make up 9.5% to 12% of the sample. Taken from cysteine to phenylalanine, the CDR3 has 17 residues. The entry retains the CDR3 DNA only, 51 bases that are in frame from base 1. Via the germline V gene (reference sequence), CDR1 is MNHEY and CDR2 SMNVEV. V is pruned by 6 bases and J by 0 bases, leaving 13 bases of the junction without a gene match.

PBMCs were separated from peripheral blood, and TCR beta sequencing was performed on genomic DNA obtained from unsorted PBMCs. This clone was counted a single time. What this receptor recognizes is not known. No much larger clone is present one base from it, and per-base qualities are unavailable. This chain is built from TRBV27 and TRBJ2-7; 8 central bases correspond to TRBD2. The sequence came from a man aged 35 to 55 with rheumatoid arthritis. Sequenced input: PBMCs. The CDR3 amino acid sequence is: CASRTQGSGALSYEQYF. The nucleotides read TGTGCCAGCAGGACACAAGGTAGCGGGGCGCTCTCCTACGAGCAGTACTTC.